This TCR beta chain was obtained from a study of blood T cell repertoires in COVID-19 (dated by TCRdb to about 2020). The study in broad terms: Samples from collaborators originated in the United States, Italy and Spain and spanned both the acute and convalescent phases of COVID-19. The material from the prospective study consisted of cDNA or gDNA derived from T cells, B-cell-depleted T cells, or PBMCs. Deeply sampled blood TCRbeta repertoires from subjects exposed to, actively infected with, or recovered from COVID-19 were included in the dataset. The repertoires were made available in a free public database intended to serve as a resource for research on the immune response to SARS-CoV-2. The samples were drawn from two sources: the first 160 participants of the ongoing ImmuneRACE study, and some 1,300 subjects contributed by 6 global collaborators. The sample metadata nearly always contained a de-identified subject ID, COVID-19 status, age in years and sex. Where available, HLA class I and class II types were obtained from metadata supplied by the sample provider rather than from assay-based typing. Study-wide conclusions, independent of this receptor: The amount of clinical and demographic metadata varied by source and participant and was provided uncurated.

Cut back by 5 bases and 7 bases, the V and J ends lie 14 bases apart. The CDR3, from cysteine to phenylalanine, totals 14 residues. Of the read, only the CDR3 DNA is kept; its 42 bases are in frame from base 1. From a lookup of the germline V gene, CDR1 and CDR2 are SGHAT and FQNNGV. In the case of this clone: Its cognate antigen has yet to be identified. Per-base qualities were not stored, and no clone one base away is much larger.

The collaborating institutions used their own protocols to collect whole blood in K2EDTA tubes. Collaborator samples were shipped for TCRbeta analysis as frozen whole blood, isolated PBMCs, or DNA extracted from either sample type. The immunoSEQ Assay, a bias-controlled multiplex PCR, was used to amplify TCRbeta CDR3 regions from genomic DNA. From the authors' description of their analysis: The number of nucleated cells in each sample was estimated by amplification of reference gene primers within the assay. Sequence reads were collapsed and filtered to measure the absolute abundance of every unique TCRbeta CDR3 rearrangement. For each sample, productive Simpson clonality was calculated as the square root of Simpson's diversity index across productive rearrangements. Entries here come from immuneACCESS through TCRdb and include only in-frame sequences with V and J called. Some clones fail to appear in such tables; in the studies checked, an unresolved V gene covers under half of the shortfall, and the cause of the remainder is unknown. Clone size and V and J calls were adopted from that table, with D and trimming inferred from the DNA. Recorded for this sample are roughly 150,000 clones; approximately 84% of them occurred a single time. Approximately 10% of the sample is held by the ten biggest clonotypes.

This receptor chain uses TRBV11-2 and TRBJ2-2; a tentative D match to TRBD1 spans 6 bases. Sequencing used peripheral blood. This sequence was found in a man aged 65 to 85 with active or convalescent COVID-19. Here the CDR3 is given as CASSTTQGIGELFF. The nucleotide sequence reads TGTGCCAGCAGCACTACCCAGGGGATCGGGGAGCTGTTTTTT.